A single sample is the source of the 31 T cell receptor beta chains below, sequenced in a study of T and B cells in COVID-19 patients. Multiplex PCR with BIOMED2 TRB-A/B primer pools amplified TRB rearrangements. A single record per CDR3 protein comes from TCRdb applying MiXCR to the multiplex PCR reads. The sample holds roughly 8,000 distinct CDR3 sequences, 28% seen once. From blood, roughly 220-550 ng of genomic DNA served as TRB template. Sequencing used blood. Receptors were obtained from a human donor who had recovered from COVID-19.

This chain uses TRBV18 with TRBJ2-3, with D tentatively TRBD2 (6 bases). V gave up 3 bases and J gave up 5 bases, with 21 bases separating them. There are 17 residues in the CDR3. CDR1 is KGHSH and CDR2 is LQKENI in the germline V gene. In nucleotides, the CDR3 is TGTGCCAGCTCACCTTCAAGCGGACTAACGTCCCGAGATACGCAGTATTTT. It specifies CASSPSSGLTSRDTQYF.

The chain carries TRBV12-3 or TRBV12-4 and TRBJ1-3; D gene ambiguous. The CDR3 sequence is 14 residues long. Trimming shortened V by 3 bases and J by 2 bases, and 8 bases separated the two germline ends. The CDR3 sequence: CASSFGDPGNTIYF. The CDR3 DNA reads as TGTGCCAGCAGTTTTGGCGATCCTGGAAACACCATATATTTT.

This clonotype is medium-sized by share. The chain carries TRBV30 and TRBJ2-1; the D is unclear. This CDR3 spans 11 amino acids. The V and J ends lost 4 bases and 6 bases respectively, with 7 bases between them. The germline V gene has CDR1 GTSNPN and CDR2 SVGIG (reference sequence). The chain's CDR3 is CAWTGSNEQFF. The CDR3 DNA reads TGTGCCTGGACCGGCAGCAATGAGCAGTTCTTC.

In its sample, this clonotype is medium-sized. CDR3 amino acids: CASSSRGDADTQYF. CDR3 in DNA: TGTGCCAGCAGTTCGAGGGGGGACGCAGATACGCAGTATTTT. This sequence joins TRBV6-2 or TRBV6-3 and TRBJ2-3; perhaps D is TRBD1 or TRBD2 (6 bases each). Germline CDR1 and CDR2: MNHEY and SVGEGT. V was cut by 4 bases and J by 4 bases, with 12 bases left in between. The CDR3 has 14 amino acids.

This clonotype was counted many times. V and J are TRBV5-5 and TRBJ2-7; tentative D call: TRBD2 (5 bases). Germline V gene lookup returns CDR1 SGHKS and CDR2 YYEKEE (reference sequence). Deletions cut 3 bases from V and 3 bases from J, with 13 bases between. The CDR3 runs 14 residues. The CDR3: CASSSDAGIYEQYF. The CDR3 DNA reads TGTGCCAGCAGCTCCGATGCGGGTATCTACGAGCAGTACTTC.

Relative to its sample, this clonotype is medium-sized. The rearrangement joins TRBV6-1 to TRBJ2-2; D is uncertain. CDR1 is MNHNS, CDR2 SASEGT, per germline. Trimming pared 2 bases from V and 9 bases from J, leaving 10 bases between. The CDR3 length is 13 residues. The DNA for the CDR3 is TGTGCCAGCAGTGAAATACGGAACTGGGAGCTGTTTTTT. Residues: CASSEIRNWELFF.

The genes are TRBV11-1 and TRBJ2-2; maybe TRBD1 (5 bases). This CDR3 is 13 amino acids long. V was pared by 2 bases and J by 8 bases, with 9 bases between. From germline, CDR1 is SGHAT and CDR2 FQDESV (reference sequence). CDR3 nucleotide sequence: TGTGCCAGCAGCTTACAGGGTAGGGGGGAGCTGTTTTTT. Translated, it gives CASSLQGRGELFF. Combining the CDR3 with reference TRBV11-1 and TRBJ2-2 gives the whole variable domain EAEVAQSPRYKITEKSQAVAFWCDPISGHATLYWYRQILGQGPELLVQFQDESVVDDSQLPKDRFSAERLKGVDSTLKIQPAELGDSAMYLCASSLQGRGELFFGEGSRLTVL.

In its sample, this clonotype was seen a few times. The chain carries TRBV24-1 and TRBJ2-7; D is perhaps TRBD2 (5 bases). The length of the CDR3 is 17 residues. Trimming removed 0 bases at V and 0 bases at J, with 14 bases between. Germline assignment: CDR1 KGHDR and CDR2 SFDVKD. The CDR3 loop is CATSDLQPAAPSYEQYV. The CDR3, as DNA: TGTGCCACCAGTGATTTGCAACCAGCGGCTCCCTCCTACGAGCAGTACGTC.

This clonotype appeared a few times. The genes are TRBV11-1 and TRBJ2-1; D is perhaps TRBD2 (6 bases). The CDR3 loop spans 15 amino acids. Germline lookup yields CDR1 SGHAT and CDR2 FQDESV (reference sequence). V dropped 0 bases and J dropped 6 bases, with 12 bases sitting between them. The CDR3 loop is CASSLAPGTANEQFF. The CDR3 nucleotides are TGTGCCAGCAGCTTAGCCCCCGGGACTGCCAATGAGCAGTTCTTC.

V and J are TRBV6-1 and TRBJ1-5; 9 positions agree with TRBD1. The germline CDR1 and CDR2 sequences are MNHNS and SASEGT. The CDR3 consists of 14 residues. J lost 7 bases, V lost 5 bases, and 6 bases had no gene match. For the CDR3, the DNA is TGTGCCAGCAGTTCCGACAGGGGGGGACAGCCCCAGCATTTT. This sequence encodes CASSSDRGGQPQHF.

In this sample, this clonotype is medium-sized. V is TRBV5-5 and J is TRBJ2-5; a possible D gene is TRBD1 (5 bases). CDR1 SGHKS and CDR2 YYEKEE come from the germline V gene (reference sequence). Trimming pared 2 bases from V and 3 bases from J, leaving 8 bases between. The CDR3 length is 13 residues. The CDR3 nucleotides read TGTGCCAGCAGCTTAGGCAGGGAAGAGACCCAGTACTTC. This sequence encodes CASSLGREETQYF.

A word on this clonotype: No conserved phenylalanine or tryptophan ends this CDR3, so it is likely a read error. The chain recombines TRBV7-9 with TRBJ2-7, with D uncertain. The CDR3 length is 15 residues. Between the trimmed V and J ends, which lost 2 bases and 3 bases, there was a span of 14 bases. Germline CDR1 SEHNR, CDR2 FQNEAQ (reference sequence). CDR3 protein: CASSLKNFGVYEQYY. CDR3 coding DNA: TGTGCCAGCAGCTTAAAGAACTTCGGAGTCTACGAGCAGTACTAC.

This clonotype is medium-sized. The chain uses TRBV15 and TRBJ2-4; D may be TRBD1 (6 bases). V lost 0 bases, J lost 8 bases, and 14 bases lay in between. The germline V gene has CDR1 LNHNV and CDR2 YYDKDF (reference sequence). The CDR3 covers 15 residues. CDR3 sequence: CATSRDIQGGDIQYF. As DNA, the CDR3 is TGTGCCACCAGCAGAGATATACAGGGTGGGGACATTCAGTACTTC.

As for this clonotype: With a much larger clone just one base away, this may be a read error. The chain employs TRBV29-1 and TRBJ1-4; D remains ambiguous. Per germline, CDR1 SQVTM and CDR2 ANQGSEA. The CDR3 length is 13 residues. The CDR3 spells CSVETASDENLFF. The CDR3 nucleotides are TGCAGCGTTGAAACAGCTTCGGATGAAAATCTGTTTTTT.

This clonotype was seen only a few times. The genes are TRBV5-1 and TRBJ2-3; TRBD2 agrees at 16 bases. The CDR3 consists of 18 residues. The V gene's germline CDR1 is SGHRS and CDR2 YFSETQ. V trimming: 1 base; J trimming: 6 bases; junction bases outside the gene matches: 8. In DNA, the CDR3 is TGCGCCAGCAGCTTGCTCGGGACTAGCGGGGGGGCCGTTGATACGCAGTATTTT. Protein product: CASSLLGTSGGAVDTQYF.

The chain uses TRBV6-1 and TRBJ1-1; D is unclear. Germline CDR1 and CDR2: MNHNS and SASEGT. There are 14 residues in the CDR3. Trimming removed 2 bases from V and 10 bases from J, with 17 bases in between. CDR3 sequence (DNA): TGTGCCAGCAGTGAAATGTACGAGGGATCCCCAGCTTTCTTT. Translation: CASSEMYEGSPAFF.

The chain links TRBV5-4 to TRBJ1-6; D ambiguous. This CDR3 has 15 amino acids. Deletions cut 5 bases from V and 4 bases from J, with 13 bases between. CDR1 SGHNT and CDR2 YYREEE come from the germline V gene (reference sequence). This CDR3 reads CASRPKRVYNSPLHF. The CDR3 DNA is TGTGCCAGCAGGCCGAAAAGGGTTTATAATTCACCCCTCCACTTT.

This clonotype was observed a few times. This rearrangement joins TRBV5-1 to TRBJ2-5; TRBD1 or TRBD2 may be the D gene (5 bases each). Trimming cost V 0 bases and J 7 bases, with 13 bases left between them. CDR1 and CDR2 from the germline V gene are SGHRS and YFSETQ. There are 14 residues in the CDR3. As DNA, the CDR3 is TGCGCCAGCAGCTTGGCCGAGGGGCCGTGGACCCAGTACTTC. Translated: CASSLAEGPWTQYF.

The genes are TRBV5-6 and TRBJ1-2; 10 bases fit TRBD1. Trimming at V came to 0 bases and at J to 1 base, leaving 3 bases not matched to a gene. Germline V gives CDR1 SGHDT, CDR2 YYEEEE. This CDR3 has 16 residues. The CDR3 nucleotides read TGTGCCAGCAGCTTGGCCGGGACAGGGGATAACTATGGCTACACCTTC. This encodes CASSLAGTGDNYGYTF. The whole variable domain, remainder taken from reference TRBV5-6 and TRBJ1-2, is DAGVTQSPTHLIKTRGQQVTLRCSPKSGHDTVSWYQQALGQGPQFIFQYYEEEERQRGNFPDRFSGHQFPNYSSELNVNALLLGDSALYLCASSLAGTGDNYGYTFGSGTRLTVV.

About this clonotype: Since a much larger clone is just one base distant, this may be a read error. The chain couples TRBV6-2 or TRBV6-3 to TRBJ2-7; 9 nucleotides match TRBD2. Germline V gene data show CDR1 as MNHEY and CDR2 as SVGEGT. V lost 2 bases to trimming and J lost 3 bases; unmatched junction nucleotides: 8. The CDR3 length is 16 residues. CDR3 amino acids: CASSYGAAGGRYEQYV. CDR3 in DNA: TGTGCCAGCAGTTACGGGGCAGCGGGGGGCCGCTACGAGCAGTACGTC.

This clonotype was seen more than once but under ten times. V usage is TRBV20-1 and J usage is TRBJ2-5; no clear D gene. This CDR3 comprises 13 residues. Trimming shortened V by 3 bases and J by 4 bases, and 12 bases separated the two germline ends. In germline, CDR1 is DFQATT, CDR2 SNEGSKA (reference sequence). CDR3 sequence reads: CSASAIWVETQYF. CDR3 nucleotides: TGCAGTGCTAGCGCGATCTGGGTAGAGACCCAGTACTTC.

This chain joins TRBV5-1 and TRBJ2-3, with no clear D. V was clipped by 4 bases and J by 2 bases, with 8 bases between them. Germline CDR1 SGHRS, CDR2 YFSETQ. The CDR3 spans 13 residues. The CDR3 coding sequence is TGCGCCAGCAGCCGCCAGTCCACAGATACGCAGTATTTT. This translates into CASSRQSTDTQYF. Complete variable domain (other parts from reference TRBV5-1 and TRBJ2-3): KAGVTQTPRYLIKTRGQQVTLSCSPISGHRSVSWYQQTPGQGLQFLFEYFSETQRNKGNFPGRFSGRQFSNSRSEMNVSTLELGDSALYLCASSRQSTDTQYFGPGTRLTVL.

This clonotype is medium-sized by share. CDR3 amino acids: CASSGTTGTNTGELFF. The CDR3 nucleotides are TGTGCCAGCAGTGGGACGACAGGGACGAACACCGGGGAGCTGTTTTTT. V is TRBV6-1 and J is TRBJ2-2; 7 positions match TRBD1. This CDR3 is built from 16 residues. Germline loops: CDR1 MNHNS, CDR2 SASEGT. The trim removed 4 bases at V and 0 bases at J, leaving 5 bases unmatched.

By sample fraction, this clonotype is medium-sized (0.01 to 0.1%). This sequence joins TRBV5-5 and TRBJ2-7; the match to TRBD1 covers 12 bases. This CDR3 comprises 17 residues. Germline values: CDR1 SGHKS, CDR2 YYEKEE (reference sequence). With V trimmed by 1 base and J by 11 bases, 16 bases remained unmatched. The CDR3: CASSLFPTGTGGAEKYV. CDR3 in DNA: TGTGCCAGCAGCTTGTTCCCTACCGGGACAGGGGGCGCTGAGAAGTACGTC.

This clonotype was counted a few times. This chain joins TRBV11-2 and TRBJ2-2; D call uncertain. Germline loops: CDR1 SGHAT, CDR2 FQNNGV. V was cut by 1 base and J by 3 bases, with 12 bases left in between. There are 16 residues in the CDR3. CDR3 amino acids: CASSLGQVADTGELFF. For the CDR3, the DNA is TGTGCCAGCAGCTTAGGCCAGGTCGCGGACACCGGGGAGCTGTTTTTT.

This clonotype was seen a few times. This CDR3 is CASSLSFWDQPQHF. The CDR3 bases are TGTGCCAGCAGTTTATCTTTTTGGGATCAGCCCCAGCATTTT. The rearrangement joins TRBV27 to TRBJ1-5; D not resolved. V was trimmed by 0 bases and J by 5 bases, leaving 8 bases between them. The CDR3 consists of 14 residues. Germline V gene data show CDR1 as MNHEY and CDR2 as SMNVEV (reference sequence).

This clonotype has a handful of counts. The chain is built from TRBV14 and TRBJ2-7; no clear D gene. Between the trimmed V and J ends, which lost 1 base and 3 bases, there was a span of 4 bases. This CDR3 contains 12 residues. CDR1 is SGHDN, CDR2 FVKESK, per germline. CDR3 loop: CASSQVLYEQYF. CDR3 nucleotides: TGTGCCAGCAGCCAAGTTCTCTACGAGCAGTACTTC.

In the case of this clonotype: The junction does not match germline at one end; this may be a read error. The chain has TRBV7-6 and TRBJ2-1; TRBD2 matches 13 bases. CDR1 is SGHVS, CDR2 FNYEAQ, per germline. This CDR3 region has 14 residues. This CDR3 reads CASGRTSGGNKQFF. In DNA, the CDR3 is TGTGCCAGCGGCCGGACTAGCGGGGGCAATAAGCAGTTCTTC.

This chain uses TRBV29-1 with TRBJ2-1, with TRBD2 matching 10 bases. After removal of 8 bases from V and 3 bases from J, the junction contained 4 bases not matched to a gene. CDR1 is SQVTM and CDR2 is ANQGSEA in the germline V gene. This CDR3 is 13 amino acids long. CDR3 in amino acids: CSPGTSDYNEQFF. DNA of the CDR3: TGCAGCCCCGGGACTAGCGACTACAATGAGCAGTTCTTC.

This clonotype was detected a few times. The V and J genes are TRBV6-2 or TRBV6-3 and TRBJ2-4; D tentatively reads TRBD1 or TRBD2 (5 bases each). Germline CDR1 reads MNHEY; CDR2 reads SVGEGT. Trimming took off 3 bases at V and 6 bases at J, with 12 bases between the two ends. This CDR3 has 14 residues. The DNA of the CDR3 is TGTGCCAGCAGTTATCTGGGACGATCAAACATTCAGTACTTC. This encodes CASSYLGRSNIQYF.

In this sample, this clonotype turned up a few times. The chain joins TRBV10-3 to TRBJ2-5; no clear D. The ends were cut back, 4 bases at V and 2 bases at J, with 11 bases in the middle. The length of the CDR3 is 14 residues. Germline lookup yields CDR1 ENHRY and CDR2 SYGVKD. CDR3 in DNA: TGTGCCATCAGTGGAGGAGCCGCACAAGAGACCCAGTACTTC. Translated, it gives CAISGGAAQETQYF.